This T cell receptor beta chain was documented in a study of tumor-infiltrating lymphocytes in primary liver carcinoma. Overall study context: Surgical resection treated primary liver carcinoma in the patients.

The source of the blood RNA was unsorted whole blood, and germline DNA was extracted as well. Investigators obtained approximately 4 milliliters of peripheral blood ahead of surgery. CDR1 is LGHNA, CDR2 YSLEER, per germline. CDR3 length: 18 amino acids. Trimming removed 3 bases from V and 4 bases from J, with 19 bases in between. Findings and caveats of the study: With p = 0.039, the top-250-clone fraction in tumors significantly exceeded that in blood.

Starting material of 400 to 600 ng total RNA yielded TCR beta cDNA via a constant-region primer. For TCR beta, libraries were produced by three nested multiplex PCR rounds using slightly modified ARM-PCR. Primers for the first two PCR rounds were TRBV1-TRBV30 forward primers and a C-beta reverse primer (approximately 9 cycles per round). A single record per CDR3 protein comes from TCRdb applying MiXCR to the multiplex PCR reads. The sample lists about 310,000 distinct CDR3 sequences, around three fifths occurring once. About this clonotype itself: Its antigen is unidentified. This could be a read error, since a much larger clone is one nucleotide away.

The sequence came from a woman under 40 with primary liver carcinoma and hepatitis B virus infection. J is TRBJ2-6 and V is TRBV4-3; a possible D gene is TRBD1 (7 bases). Material: peripheral blood. The CDR3 loop is CASSHVPGGLSGANVLTF. DNA of the CDR3: TGCGCCAGCAGCCACGTTCCAGGGGGACTCTCAGGGGCCAACGTCCTGACTTTC.